Below are 27 T cell receptor beta chains sequenced from a single sample in a study of blood T cell repertoires in COVID-19. The method was immunoSEQ multiplex PCR; TCRdb's version includes in-frame clones alone and lacks a portion of them. The sample records around 60,000 clones, 75% to 85% being singletons. Source material: peripheral blood. These receptors all come from a human donor in a cohort sampled during active COVID-19.

This clone appeared a few times. The chain employs TRBV12-3 or TRBV12-4 and TRBJ2-1, with TRBD2 as a possible D gene (5 bases). The CDR3 runs 12 residues. V lost 4 bases and J 4 bases, leaving 5 bases between the germline ends. CDR3 in amino acids: CASSWEYNEQFF. The CDR3, as DNA: TGTGCCAGCAGTTGGGAGTACAATGAGCAGTTCTTC.

The chain combines TRBV10-3 with TRBJ2-7; a possible D gene is TRBD1 (5 bases). Germline CDR1 ENHRY, CDR2 SYGVKD. This CDR3 is 13 amino acids long. V was pared by 5 bases and J by 6 bases, with 14 bases between. CDR3 in amino acids: CAISPQGTGEQYF. The CDR3 region has the DNA TGTGCCATCAGTCCCCAGGGAACCGGCGAGCAGTACTTC.

This chain uses TRBV21-1 with TRBJ1-2; TRBD1 is the table's D call and was not checked against the DNA. TRBV21-1 is described as a pseudogene. CDR3 length: 15 amino acids. The CDR3 region has the DNA TGTGCCAGCAGCAAAGTAGGCAGGGGGCTGGGTGGCTACACCTTC. Its protein is CASSKVGRGLGGYTF.

This rearrangement joins TRBV18 to TRBJ1-2; the match to TRBD1 covers 8 bases. Losses at the gene ends were 5 bases for V and 3 bases for J; bases not matched to a gene: 8. The CDR3 is made up of 15 amino acids. Germline V gene sequence: CDR1 KGHSH, CDR2 LQKENI. The CDR3 DNA reads as TGTGCCAGCTCAACGGGCGACAGGGGCTACTATGGCTACACCTTC. This gives the protein CASSTGDRGYYGYTF.

This clone was counted between two and nine times. This sequence joins TRBV11-2 and TRBJ2-1, with D possibly TRBD2 on 5 matching bases. The CDR3 spans 13 residues. Trimming stripped 0 bases from V and 9 bases from J, with 9 bases between. Per germline, CDR1 SGHAT and CDR2 FQNNGV. CDR3 nucleotides: TGTGCCAGCAGCTTAGAACCGGCGGGTGAGCAGTTCTTC. It translates to CASSLEPAGEQFF.

The sample holds many counts of this clone. This chain joins TRBV3-1 (or the pseudogene TRBV3-2) and TRBJ2-1, with 11 bases lining up with TRBD2. In germline, CDR1 is LGHDT, CDR2 YNNKEL (reference sequence). This CDR3 is built from 15 residues. The V and J ends lost 4 bases and 7 bases, in that order; junction bases with no gene match: 6. The CDR3 loop reads CASSPSLAGVNEQFF. The CDR3 DNA sequence: TGTGCCAGCAGCCCCTCACTAGCGGGAGTTAATGAGCAGTTCTTC.

J is TRBJ1-3 and V is TRBV18; no definite D call. V dropped 1 base and J dropped 3 bases, with 7 bases sitting between them. This CDR3 region has 14 residues. Germline V gene lookup returns CDR1 KGHSH and CDR2 LQKENI. CDR3 protein: CASSPLTDGNTIYF. The CDR3 DNA reads TGTGCCAGCTCACCACTCACAGATGGAAACACCATATATTTT.

The chain couples TRBV9 to TRBJ1-1; TRBD1 agrees at 7 bases. The V segment lost 4 bases and the J segment 1 base; nucleotides outside the gene matches: 7. Per the germline V gene, CDR1 is SGDLS and CDR2 is YYNGEE. The CDR3 has 15 amino acids. The CDR3 protein is CASSPRQGKNTEAFF. The CDR3 DNA follows: TGTGCCAGCAGCCCCCGACAGGGCAAGAACACTGAAGCTTTCTTT.

This sequence joins TRBV7-2 and TRBJ1-6, with TRBD1 matching 10 bases. Germline lookup yields CDR1 SGHTA and CDR2 FQGNSA. V lost 11 bases to trimming and J lost 9 bases; unmatched junction nucleotides: 7. This CDR3 is 13 amino acids long. The CDR3 sequence is CAGGQGGSSPLHF. CDR3 DNA: TGTGCCGGAGGACAGGGGGGAAGTTCACCCCTCCACTTT.

The V call is TRBV27, the J call TRBJ1-6, with D tentatively TRBD1 (6 bases). This CDR3 spans 15 amino acids. Per germline, CDR1 MNHEY and CDR2 SMNVEV (reference sequence). V lost 2 bases and J 7 bases, leaving 12 bases between the germline ends. CDR3 in DNA: TGTGCCAGCAGTTTAGGTGGCAGGGGAAATTCACCCCTCCACTTT. Encoded protein: CASSLGGRGNSPLHF.

The chain employs TRBV20-1 and TRBJ2-5; 7 bases are shared with TRBD2. Germline CDR1 DFQATT, CDR2 SNEGSKA (reference sequence). CDR3 length equals 13 residues. Germline trimming cut 3 bases from V and 7 bases from J; bases unmatched to any gene: 8. As DNA, the CDR3 is TGCAGTGCTAGTTGGCTAGCGGCAAGGACCCAGTACTTC. It specifies CSASWLAARTQYF.

This clone showed up just a few times. This sequence joins TRBV2 and TRBJ1-2; TRBD1 is a possible D gene (5 bases). The CDR3 runs to 16 residues. V was clipped by 4 bases and J by 1 base, with 16 bases between them. CDR1 and CDR2 (germline): SNHLY, FYNNEI. The CDR3 bases are TGTGCCAGCAGTGGGGGCCGCTGGGGGGATAACTATGGCTACACCTTC. It yields the protein CASSGGRWGDNYGYTF.

The gene calls are TRBV10-3 and TRBJ1-1; tentatively, D is TRBD1 (5 bases). Trimming removed 1 base from V and 3 bases from J, with 12 bases in between. CDR1 is ENHRY, CDR2 SYGVKD, per germline. The CDR3 is 15 amino acids. The CDR3 region has the DNA TGTGCCATCAGTGAGTTTTCAGGGCAGGACACTGAAGCTTTCTTT. Its protein product is CAISEFSGQDTEAFF.

The rearrangement joins TRBV27 to TRBJ2-5, with TRBD1 matching 11 bases. The CDR3 covers 14 residues. V shed 8 bases and J 4 bases; nucleotides not matched to a gene: 6. CDR1 is MNHEY and CDR2 is SMNVEV in the germline V gene (reference sequence). The CDR3, as DNA: TGTGCCAGCGGGGACAGGGGGGTGAGAGAGACCCAGTACTTC. This sequence encodes CASGDRGVRETQYF.

This clone was picked up a small number of times. This chain connects TRBV30 to TRBJ1-6, with 8 bases fitting TRBD1. Germline assignment: CDR1 GTSNPN and CDR2 SVGIG (reference sequence). The CDR3 loop spans 14 amino acids. The DNA for the CDR3 is TGTGCGTTGCAAAAAGGACAGGGAAATTCACCCCTCCACTTT. This encodes CALQKGQGNSPLHF. Looking up the rest from reference TRBV30 and TRBJ1-6 gives the full variable domain: SQTIHQWPATLVQPVGSPLSLECTVEGTSNPNLYWYRQAAGRGLQLLFYSVGIGQISSEVPQNLSASRPQDRQFILSSKKLLLSDSGFYLCALQKGQGNSPLHFGNGTRLTVT.

This clone was counted between two and nine times. CDR3 DNA: TGTGCCAGCAGAATAGGACAGGCCTTAATCTACGAGCAGTACTTC. Amino acid sequence: CASRIGQALIYEQYF. This chain connects TRBV7-8 to TRBJ2-7; 7 bases map to TRBD1. With V trimmed by 6 bases and J by 3 bases, 11 bases remained unmatched. The CDR3 has 15 amino acids. The germline CDR1 and CDR2 sequences are SGHVS and FQNEAQ.

This rearrangement joins TRBV5-5 to TRBJ1-3, with D possibly TRBD1 on 5 matching bases. CDR1 and CDR2 from the germline V gene are SGHKS and YYEKEE (reference sequence). The ends were cut back, 0 bases at V and 6 bases at J, with 13 bases in the middle. CDR3 length equals 15 residues. The CDR3 DNA reads TGTGCCAGCAGCTTGGCCCCAGGGCTAGTAAACACCATATATTTT. This codes for CASSLAPGLVNTIYF.

This chain joins TRBV19 and TRBJ1-5; 11 nucleotides line up with TRBD1. The germline gives CDR1 LNHDA, CDR2 SQIVND (reference sequence). There are 15 residues in the CDR3. The V segment lost 7 bases and the J segment 7 bases; nucleotides outside the gene matches: 9. The CDR3 sequence: CASTPDRGLGQPQHF. The DNA of the CDR3 is TGTGCCAGTACTCCGGACAGGGGGCTTGGGCAGCCCCAGCATTTT.

V is TRBV7-6 and J is TRBJ2-1; TRBD2 aligns across 13 bases. The CDR3 spans 17 residues. Germline CDR1 reads SGHVS; CDR2 reads FNYEAQ. V trimming: 5 bases; J trimming: 6 bases; junction bases outside the gene matches: 10. CDR3 DNA: TGTGCCAGCAGCCAACGGGGGACTAGCGGGACTCCCAATGAGCAGTTCTTC. This codes for CASSQRGTSGTPNEQFF.

This chain joins TRBV5-1 and TRBJ2-5, with D unresolved. Trimming left V 0 bases short and J 1 base short, with 10 bases between. CDR3 length: 15 residues. Per the germline V gene, CDR1 is SGHRS and CDR2 is YFSETQ. CDR3 protein: CASSLGATPQETQYF. CDR3 nucleotides: TGCGCCAGCAGCTTGGGGGCGACACCCCAAGAGACCCAGTACTTC.

V usage is TRBV10-3 and J usage is TRBJ2-6, with unresolved D. The CDR3 length is 14 residues. V gave up 6 bases and J gave up 8 bases, with 14 bases separating them. Germline-derived CDR1 and CDR2 are ENHRY and SYGVKD. CDR3 DNA sequence: TGTGCCATCAGAAACGCGCAGGTGACCAACGTCCTGACTTTC. The encoded protein is CAIRNAQVTNVLTF.

The V call is TRBV7-9, the J call TRBJ2-3; no clear D gene. Trimming took 3 bases from V and 3 from J, leaving 7 bases between them. The CDR3 contains 13 residues. Germline V gene sequence: CDR1 SEHNR, CDR2 FQNEAQ (reference sequence). Here the CDR3 reads CASSFPLTDTQYF. The CDR3 DNA is TGTGCCAGCAGCTTTCCCCTTACAGATACGCAGTATTTT.

This chain connects TRBV7-8 to TRBJ1-2; tentative D call: TRBD1 (5 bases). V was clipped by 5 bases and J by 6 bases, with 19 bases between them. The germline CDR1 and CDR2 sequences are SGHVS and FQNEAQ. CDR3 size: 15 residues. CDR3: CASSTRTDTENGYTF. The CDR3 DNA is TGTGCCAGCAGCACAAGGACGGACACAGAAAATGGCTACACCTTC.

As DNA, the CDR3 is TGTGCCAGCTCACCATTGGAGACAGGGGAAGGCTACACCTTC. This gives the protein CASSPLETGEGYTF. The chain has TRBV18 and TRBJ1-2; 8 bases match TRBD1. V trimming: 2 bases; J trimming: 8 bases; junction bases outside the gene matches: 7. Germline V gives CDR1 KGHSH, CDR2 LQKENI. The CDR3 is 14 amino acids.

The chain is built from TRBV5-1 and TRBJ2-1, with D perhaps TRBD2 (5 bases). Germline V gives CDR1 SGHRS, CDR2 YFSETQ. The V end was cut by 1 base, the J end by 4 bases, with 9 bases between. The CDR3 totals 14 residues. CDR3 coding DNA: TGCGCCAGCAGCTTGTTTGGACTTTACAATGAGCAGTTCTTC. Encoded protein: CASSLFGLYNEQFF. Complete variable domain (other parts from reference TRBV5-1 and TRBJ2-1): KAGVTQTPRYLIKTRGQQVTLSCSPISGHRSVSWYQQTPGQGLQFLFEYFSETQRNKGNFPGRFSGRQFSNSRSEMNVSTLELGDSALYLCASSLFGLYNEQFFGPGTRLTVL.

This chain uses TRBV10-3 with TRBJ2-2; the D gene is possibly TRBD2 (5 bases). The germline CDR1 and CDR2 sequences are ENHRY and SYGVKD. V lost 6 bases and J lost 0, with 14 bases in between. The CDR3 is 16 residues long. The DNA for the CDR3 is TGTGCCATCAGGCCCGGCCCGAGGGCGAACACCGGGGAGCTGTTTTTT. Translating it yields CAIRPGPRANTGELFF.

The V gene is TRBV5-5, the J gene TRBJ2-1; TRBD1 matches at 10 bases. J was trimmed by 6 bases and V by 3 bases; bases with no gene match: 6. CDR1 is SGHKS and CDR2 is YYEKEE in the germline V gene (reference sequence). This CDR3 contains 15 residues. In DNA, the CDR3 is TGTGCCAGCAGCTGGGGACAGGGGTTGAGCAATGAGCAGTTCTTC. As protein: CASSWGQGLSNEQFF.